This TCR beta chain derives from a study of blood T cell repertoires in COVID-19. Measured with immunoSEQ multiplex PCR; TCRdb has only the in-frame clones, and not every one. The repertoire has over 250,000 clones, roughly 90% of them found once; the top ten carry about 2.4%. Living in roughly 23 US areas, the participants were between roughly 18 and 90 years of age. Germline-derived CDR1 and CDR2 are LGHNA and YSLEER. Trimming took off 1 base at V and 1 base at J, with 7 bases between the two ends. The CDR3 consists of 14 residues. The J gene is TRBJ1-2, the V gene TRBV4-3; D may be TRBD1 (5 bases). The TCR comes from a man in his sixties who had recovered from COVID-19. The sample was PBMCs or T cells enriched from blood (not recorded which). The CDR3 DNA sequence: TGCGCCAGCAGCCAAGGACAGAATAACTATGGCTACACCTTC. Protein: CASSQGQNNYGYTF.